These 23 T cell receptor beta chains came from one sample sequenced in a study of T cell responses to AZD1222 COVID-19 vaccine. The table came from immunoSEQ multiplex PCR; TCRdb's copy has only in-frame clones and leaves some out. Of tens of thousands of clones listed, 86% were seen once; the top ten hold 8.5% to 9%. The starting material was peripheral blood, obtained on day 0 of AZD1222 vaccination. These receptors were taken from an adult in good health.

In DNA, the CDR3 is TGTGCCAGTAGTATGGGGCGGGGGACAGGGGCGGCAGATACGCAGTATTTT. Translated: CASSMGRGTGAADTQYF. The chain uses TRBV19 and TRBJ2-3, with 10 nucleotides matching TRBD1. The germline gives CDR1 LNHDA, CDR2 SQIVND (reference sequence). The CDR3 has 17 amino acids. The J segment lost 4 bases and the V segment lost 3 bases, leaving 10 bases of the junction unmatched.

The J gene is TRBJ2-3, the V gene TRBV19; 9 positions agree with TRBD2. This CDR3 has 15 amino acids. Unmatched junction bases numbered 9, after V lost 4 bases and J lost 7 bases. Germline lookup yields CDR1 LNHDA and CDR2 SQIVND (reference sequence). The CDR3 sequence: CASSTRGGAGNTQYF. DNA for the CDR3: TGTGCCAGTAGTACCCGCGGGGGGGCAGGGAATACGCAGTATTTT.

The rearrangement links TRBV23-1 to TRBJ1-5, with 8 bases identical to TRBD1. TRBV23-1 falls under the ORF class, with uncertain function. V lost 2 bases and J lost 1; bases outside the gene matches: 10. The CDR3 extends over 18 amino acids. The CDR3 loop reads CASSQPDRGKGSNQPQHF. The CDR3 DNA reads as TGCGCCAGCAGTCAACCCGACAGGGGAAAGGGGAGCAATCAGCCCCAGCATTTT.

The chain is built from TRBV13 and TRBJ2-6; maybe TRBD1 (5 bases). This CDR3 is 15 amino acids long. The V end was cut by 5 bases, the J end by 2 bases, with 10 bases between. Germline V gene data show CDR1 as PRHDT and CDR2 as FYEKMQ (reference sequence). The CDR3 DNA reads TGTGCCAGCAGCCCCCGACAGACTGGGGCCAACGTCCTGACTTTC. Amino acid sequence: CASSPRQTGANVLTF.

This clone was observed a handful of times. This CDR3 reads CASGKEVNTEAFF. CDR3 DNA sequence: TGTGCCAGCGGGAAGGAGGTGAACACTGAAGCTTTCTTT. This chain joins TRBV14 and TRBJ1-1; no clear D gene. This CDR3 is 13 amino acids long. V was trimmed by 8 bases and J by 0 bases, leaving 10 bases between them. Germline values: CDR1 SGHDN, CDR2 FVKESK.

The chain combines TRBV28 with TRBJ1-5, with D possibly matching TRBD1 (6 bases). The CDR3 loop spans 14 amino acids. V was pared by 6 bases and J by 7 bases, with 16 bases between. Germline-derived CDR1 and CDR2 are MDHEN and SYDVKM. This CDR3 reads CASRWGGAGQPQHF. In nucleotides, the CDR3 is TGTGCCAGCAGGTGGGGGGGGGCGGGCCAGCCCCAGCATTTT.

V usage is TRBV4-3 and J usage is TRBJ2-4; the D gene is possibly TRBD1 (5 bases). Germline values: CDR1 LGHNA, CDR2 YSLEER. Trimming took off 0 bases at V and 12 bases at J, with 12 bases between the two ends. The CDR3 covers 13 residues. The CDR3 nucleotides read TGCGCCAGCAGCCAAGACCGACAGCCTCATCAGTACTTC. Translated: CASSQDRQPHQYF.

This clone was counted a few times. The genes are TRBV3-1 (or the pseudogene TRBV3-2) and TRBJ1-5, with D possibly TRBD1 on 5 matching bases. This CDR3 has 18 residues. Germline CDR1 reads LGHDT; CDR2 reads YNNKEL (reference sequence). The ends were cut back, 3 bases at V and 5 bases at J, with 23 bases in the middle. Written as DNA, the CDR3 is TGTGCCAGCAGCCACAATGAGATGGGGCCCCGCCGGGATCAGCCCCAGCATTTT. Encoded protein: CASSHNEMGPRRDQPQHF.

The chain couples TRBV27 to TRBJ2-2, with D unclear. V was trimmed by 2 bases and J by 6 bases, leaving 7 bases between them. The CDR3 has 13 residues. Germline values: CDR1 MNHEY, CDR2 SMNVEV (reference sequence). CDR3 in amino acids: CASSLVGAGELFF. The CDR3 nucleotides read TGTGCCAGCAGTTTAGTGGGTGCCGGGGAGCTGTTTTTT.

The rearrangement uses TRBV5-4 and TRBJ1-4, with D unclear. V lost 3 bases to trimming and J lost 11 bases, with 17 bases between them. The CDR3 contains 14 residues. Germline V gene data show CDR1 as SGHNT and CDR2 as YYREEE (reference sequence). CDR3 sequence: CASSSSEERYKLFF. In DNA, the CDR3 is TGTGCCAGCAGCTCATCGGAGGAGAGGTATAAACTGTTTTTT.

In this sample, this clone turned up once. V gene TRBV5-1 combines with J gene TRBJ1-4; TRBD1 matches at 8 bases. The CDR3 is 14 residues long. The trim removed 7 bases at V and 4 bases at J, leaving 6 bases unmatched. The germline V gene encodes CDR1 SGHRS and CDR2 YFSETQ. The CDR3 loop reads CASCGQGFNEKLFF. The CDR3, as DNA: TGCGCCAGCTGTGGACAGGGTTTTAATGAAAAACTGTTTTTT.

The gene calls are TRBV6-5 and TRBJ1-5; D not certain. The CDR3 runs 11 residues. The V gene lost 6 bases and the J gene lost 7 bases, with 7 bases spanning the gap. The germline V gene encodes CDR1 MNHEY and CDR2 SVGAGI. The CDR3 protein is CASRGRQPQHF. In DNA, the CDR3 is TGTGCCAGCAGGGGGAGGCAGCCCCAGCATTTT.

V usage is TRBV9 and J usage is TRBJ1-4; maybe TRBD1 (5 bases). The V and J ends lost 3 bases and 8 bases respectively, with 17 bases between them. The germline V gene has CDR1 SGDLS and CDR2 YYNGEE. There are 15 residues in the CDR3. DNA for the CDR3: TGTGCCAGCAGCGAACAACCCCAGCGGGGCGAAAAACTGTTTTTT. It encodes CASSEQPQRGEKLFF.

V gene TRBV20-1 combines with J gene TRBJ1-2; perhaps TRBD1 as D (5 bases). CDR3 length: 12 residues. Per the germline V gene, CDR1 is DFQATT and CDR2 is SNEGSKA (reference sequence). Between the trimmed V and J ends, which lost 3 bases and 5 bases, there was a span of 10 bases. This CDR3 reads CSASDRGYGYTF. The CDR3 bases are TGCAGTGCTAGTGACAGAGGTTATGGCTACACCTTC.

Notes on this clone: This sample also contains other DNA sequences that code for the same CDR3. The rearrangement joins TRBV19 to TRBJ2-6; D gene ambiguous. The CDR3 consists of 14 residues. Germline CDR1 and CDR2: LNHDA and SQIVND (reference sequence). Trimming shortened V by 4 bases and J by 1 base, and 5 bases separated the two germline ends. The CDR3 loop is CASSKASGANVLTF. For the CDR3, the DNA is TGTGCCAGTAGTAAAGCATCTGGGGCCAACGTCCTGACTTTC.

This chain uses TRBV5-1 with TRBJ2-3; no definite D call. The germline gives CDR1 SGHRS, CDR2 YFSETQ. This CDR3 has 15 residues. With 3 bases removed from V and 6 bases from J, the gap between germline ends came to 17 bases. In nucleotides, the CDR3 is TGCGCCAGCAGCTCCGGGCTAACCTCGGGCGATACGCAGTATTTT. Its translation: CASSSGLTSGDTQYF.

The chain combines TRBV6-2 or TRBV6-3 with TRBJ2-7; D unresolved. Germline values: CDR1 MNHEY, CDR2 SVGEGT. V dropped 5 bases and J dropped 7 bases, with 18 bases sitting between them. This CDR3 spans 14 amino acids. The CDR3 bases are TGTGCCAGCAGTCCCCTGACGGGCCCCCTGGAGCAGTACTTC. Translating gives CASSPLTGPLEQYF.

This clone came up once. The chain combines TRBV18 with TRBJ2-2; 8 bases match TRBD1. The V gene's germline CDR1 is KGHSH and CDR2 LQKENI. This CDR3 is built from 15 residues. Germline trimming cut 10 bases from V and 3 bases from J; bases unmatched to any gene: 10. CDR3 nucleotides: TGTGCCACCAGGACAGGGCCTCTTGACACCGGGGAGCTGTTTTTT. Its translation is CATRTGPLDTGELFF.

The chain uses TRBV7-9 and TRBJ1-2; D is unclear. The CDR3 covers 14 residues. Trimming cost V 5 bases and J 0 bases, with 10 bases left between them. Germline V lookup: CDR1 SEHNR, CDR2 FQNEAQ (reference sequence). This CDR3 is CASSPTLSNYGYTF. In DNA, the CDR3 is TGTGCCAGCAGCCCTACCCTTTCTAACTATGGCTACACCTTC.

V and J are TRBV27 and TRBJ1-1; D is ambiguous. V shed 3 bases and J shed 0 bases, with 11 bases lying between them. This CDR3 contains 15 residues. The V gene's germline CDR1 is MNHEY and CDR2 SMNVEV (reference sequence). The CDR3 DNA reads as TGTGCCAGCAGTTTTTCAGAGGACTTGAACACTGAAGCTTTCTTT. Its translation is CASSFSEDLNTEAFF.

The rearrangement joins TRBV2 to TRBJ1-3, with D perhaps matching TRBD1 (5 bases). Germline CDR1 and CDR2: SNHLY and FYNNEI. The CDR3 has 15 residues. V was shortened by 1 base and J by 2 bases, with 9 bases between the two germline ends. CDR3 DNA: TGTGCCAGCAGTGAAGAAGGAGGGGCTGGAAACACCATATATTTT. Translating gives CASSEEGGAGNTIYF.

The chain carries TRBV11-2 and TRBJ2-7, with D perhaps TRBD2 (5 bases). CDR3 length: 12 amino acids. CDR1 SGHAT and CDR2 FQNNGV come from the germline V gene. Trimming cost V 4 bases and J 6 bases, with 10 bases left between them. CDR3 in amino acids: CASSSPGSEQYF. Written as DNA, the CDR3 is TGTGCCAGCAGCTCCCCGGGGTCCGAGCAGTACTTC.

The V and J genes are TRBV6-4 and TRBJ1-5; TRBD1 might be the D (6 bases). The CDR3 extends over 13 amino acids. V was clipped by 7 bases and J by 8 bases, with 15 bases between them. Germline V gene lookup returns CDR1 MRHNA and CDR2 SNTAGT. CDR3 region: CASNRDTYEPQHF. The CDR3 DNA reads TGTGCCAGCAACAGGGATACGTATGAGCCCCAGCATTTT.